These 28 T cell receptor beta chains were all obtained from the same sample, sequenced in a study of regulatory and conventional T cells in RAG deficiency. Genomic DNA came from blood conventional CD4+ T cells gated CD25-low CD127-high. The repertoire was sequenced with immunoSEQ multiplex PCR; TCRdb's copy has only in-frame clones and lacks some. Here the sample spans 40,000 to 55,000 clones, approximately 90% being singletons. This same sample was also part of a study on regulatory T cells. This second study says: Amplification used 52 TRBV primers and 13 TRBJ primers.

The sample taken for sequencing was CD4+ effector T cells sorted from blood. The receptors derive from a human donor in good health.

The V gene is TRBV28, the J gene TRBJ2-3; 8 bases are shared with TRBD2. Trimming cost V 6 bases and J 4 bases; bases outside gene matches: 12. CDR1 and CDR2 from the germline V gene are MDHEN and SYDVKM. This CDR3 has 16 amino acids. The CDR3 sequence is CASSYLNGGGSDTQYF. In DNA, the CDR3 is TGTGCCAGCAGCTACCTTAACGGGGGGGGGTCAGATACGCAGTATTTT.

A single count supports this clone. The rearrangement joins TRBV4-1 to TRBJ2-5; D may match TRBD1 or TRBD2 (5 bases each). In germline, CDR1 is MGHRA, CDR2 YSYEKL. The V end was cut by 4 bases, the J end by 5 bases, with 17 bases between. The CDR3 has 15 amino acids. CDR3 in amino acids: CASSPRDGGWETQYF. The CDR3 region has the DNA TGCGCCAGCAGCCCAAGGGACGGTGGTTGGGAGACCCAGTACTTC.

The rearrangement uses TRBV6-1 and TRBJ2-3, with 8 bases lining up with TRBD1. Germline V gene lookup returns CDR1 MNHNS and CDR2 SASEGT. Trimming at V came to 8 bases and at J to 2 bases, leaving 3 bases not matched to a gene. This CDR3 comprises 13 residues. CDR3: CASLQGDTDTQYF. The CDR3 nucleotides are TGTGCCAGCCTACAGGGGGACACAGATACGCAGTATTTT.

The sample holds a few counts of this clone. The gene calls are TRBV29-1 and TRBJ2-1; D is possibly TRBD1 or TRBD2 (6 bases each). Germline V gives CDR1 SQVTM, CDR2 ANQGSEA. Deletions cut 8 bases from V and 4 bases from J, with 21 bases between. This CDR3 has 15 amino acids. Here the CDR3 DNA reads TGCAGCCCCGGTAGGGGGTCCGGGACTTACAATGAGCAGTTCTTC. Protein sequence: CSPGRGSGTYNEQFF.

The rearrangement uses TRBV19 and TRBJ1-6; tentative D call: TRBD1 (6 bases). Trimming took 7 bases from V and 6 from J, leaving 10 bases between them. CDR1 is LNHDA and CDR2 is SQIVND in the germline V gene (reference sequence). CDR3 length equals 13 residues. This CDR3 is CASMGQFNSPLHF. The DNA for the CDR3 is TGTGCCAGTATGGGACAATTTAATTCACCCCTCCACTTT.

V is TRBV5-1 and J is TRBJ2-7; D is tentatively TRBD1 or TRBD2 (5 bases each). This CDR3 is built from 16 residues. Germline V gives CDR1 SGHRS, CDR2 YFSETQ. V lost 4 bases, J lost 4 bases, and 21 bases lay in between. The CDR3 spells CASSTLRDPNSYEQYF. The CDR3 DNA is TGCGCCAGCAGCACTCTCCGGGACCCCAATAGTTACGAGCAGTACTTC.

The chain couples TRBV6-5 to TRBJ1-2; D unresolved. This CDR3 region has 12 residues. CDR1 and CDR2 (germline): MNHEY, SVGAGI. V was shortened by 3 bases and J by 8 bases, with 10 bases between the two germline ends. The chain's CDR3 is CASSYGSSGYTF. The CDR3 coding sequence is TGTGCCAGCAGTTATGGTAGTTCAGGCTACACCTTC.

This rearrangement joins TRBV2 to TRBJ1-5, with D unresolved. Per the germline V gene, CDR1 is SNHLY and CDR2 is FYNNEI. CDR3 length: 13 amino acids. The V gene lost 7 bases and the J gene lost 3 bases, with 10 bases spanning the gap. The CDR3 DNA sequence: TGTGCCAGCAAACCGGAAACCAATCAGCCCCAGCATTTT. Translating gives CASKPETNQPQHF.

The genes are TRBV11-2 and TRBJ1-1; 9 bases fit TRBD1. V trimming: 5 bases; J trimming: 1 base; junction bases outside the gene matches: 8. CDR1 SGHAT and CDR2 FQNNGV come from the germline V gene. The CDR3 consists of 16 residues. CDR3 region: CASSVIPGQGNTEAFF. The CDR3 nucleotides read TGTGCCAGCAGCGTAATCCCGGGACAGGGGAACACTGAAGCTTTCTTT.

V gene TRBV19 combines with J gene TRBJ1-1, with 7 positions matching TRBD1. With 2 bases clipped from V and 4 bases from J, the junction kept 1 base outside the gene matches. Germline CDR1 reads LNHDA; CDR2 reads SQIVND (reference sequence). CDR3 length equals 13 residues. The DNA of the CDR3 is TGTGCCAGTAGTATACAGGGGGGCACTGAAGCTTTCTTT. Amino acids: CASSIQGGTEAFF.

V and J are TRBV28 and TRBJ2-2; TRBD2 agrees at 10 bases. The CDR3 loop spans 16 amino acids. With 5 bases clipped from V and 5 bases from J, the junction kept 8 bases outside the gene matches. Germline lookup yields CDR1 MDHEN and CDR2 SYDVKM. In DNA, the CDR3 is TGTGCCAGCAGTGGGGAAGCGGGAGGGTTAACCGGGGAGCTGTTTTTT. Its translation: CASSGEAGGLTGELFF.

Points on this clone: The junction differs from germline at one of its ends, possibly a read error. The rearrangement joins TRBV19 to TRBJ2-1; 7 nucleotides align to TRBD1. Per the germline V gene, CDR1 is LNHDA and CDR2 is SQIVND (reference sequence). The CDR3 consists of 15 residues. The CDR3 here is CASSLDRVFPNEQFF. The CDR3 DNA is TGTGCCAGTAGTCTAGACAGGGTCTTCCCCAATGAGCAGTTCTTC.

This clone was counted once. V usage is TRBV19 and J usage is TRBJ1-6; the match to TRBD1 covers 11 bases. This CDR3 is 15 amino acids long. Germline assignment: CDR1 LNHDA and CDR2 SQIVND (reference sequence). J lost 7 bases, V lost 4 bases, and 3 bases had no gene match. The CDR3 region is CASSKRDRGNSPLHF. In DNA form, the CDR3 reads TGTGCCAGTAGTAAACGGGACAGGGGGAATTCACCCCTCCACTTT.

The rearrangement joins TRBV5-4 to TRBJ2-5; TRBD1 might be the D (6 bases). In germline, CDR1 is SGHNT, CDR2 YYREEE (reference sequence). Trimming left V 4 bases short and J 5 bases short, with 15 bases between. This CDR3 is 14 amino acids long. The CDR3 DNA reads as TGTGCCAGCAGCCCAACGGGACATGCGGAGACCCAGTACTTC. Translating gives CASSPTGHAETQYF.

The chain carries TRBV7-3 and TRBJ2-2; 7 bases agree with TRBD1. Losses at the gene ends were 9 bases for V and 4 bases for J; bases not matched to a gene: 5. Per germline, CDR1 SGHTA and CDR2 FQGTGA. This CDR3 spans 13 amino acids. Here the CDR3 reads CASQGVLTGELFF. CDR3 in DNA: TGTGCCAGTCAGGGGGTTCTCACCGGGGAGCTGTTTTTT.

The rearrangement uses TRBV6-1 and TRBJ2-7; D gene unclear. Trimming removed 7 bases from V and 0 bases from J, with 13 bases in between. CDR1 and CDR2 (germline): MNHNS, SASEGT. CDR3 size: 14 residues. The CDR3 region is CASTPEWGSYEQYF. Written as DNA, the CDR3 is TGTGCCAGCACGCCGGAATGGGGCTCCTACGAGCAGTACTTC.

This clone was seen once. The chain has TRBV10-2 and TRBJ2-5, with D perhaps TRBD2 (6 bases). The CDR3 extends over 15 amino acids. V shed 1 base and J shed 1 base, with 10 bases lying between them. CDR1 WSHSY and CDR2 SAAADI come from the germline V gene. CDR3 protein: CASSEWRGLQETQYF. CDR3 in DNA: TGCGCCAGCAGTGAGTGGCGGGGACTCCAAGAGACCCAGTACTTC.

This CDR3 is CASSLAPSEGYGYTF. CDR3 sequence (DNA): TGCGCCAGCAGCTTGGCTCCTAGCGAGGGCTATGGCTACACCTTC. The rearrangement joins TRBV5-1 to TRBJ1-2, with unresolved D. From germline, CDR1 is SGHRS and CDR2 YFSETQ. The CDR3 extends over 15 amino acids. Between the trimmed V and J ends, which lost 0 bases and 4 bases, there was a span of 13 bases. The variable domain in full, with the rest retrieved from reference TRBV5-1 and TRBJ1-2, is KAGVTQTPRYLIKTRGQQVTLSCSPISGHRSVSWYQQTPGQGLQFLFEYFSETQRNKGNFPGRFSGRQFSNSRSEMNVSTLELGDSALYLCASSLAPSEGYGYTFGSGTRLTVV.

The chain employs TRBV28 and TRBJ1-5; possible D gene TRBD1, 5 bases. Trimming removed 5 bases from V and 2 bases from J, with 10 bases in between. The germline V gene encodes CDR1 MDHEN and CDR2 SYDVKM. This CDR3 has 14 residues. The CDR3 reads CASSLRGGNQPQHF. CDR3 sequence (DNA): TGTGCCAGCAGTCTCCGGGGGGGCAATCAGCCCCAGCATTTT.

This clone has a handful of counts. The chain employs TRBV5-5 and TRBJ2-3, with 7 bases lining up with TRBD2. This CDR3 region has 15 residues. CDR1 and CDR2 (germline): SGHKS, YYEKEE (reference sequence). With V trimmed by 4 bases and J by 3 bases, 8 bases remained unmatched. The CDR3 is CASSTLAGVTDTQYF. The CDR3 region has the DNA TGTGCCAGCAGCACCTTGGCGGGGGTAACAGATACGCAGTATTTT.

This chain links TRBV11-3 with TRBJ2-7, with a weak D call TRBD1 (6 bases). V was clipped by 5 bases and J by 0 bases, with 8 bases between them. This CDR3 is 13 amino acids long. Germline CDR1 SGHNT, CDR2 YENEEA. The chain's CDR3 is CASSPGASYEQYF. The DNA of the CDR3 is TGTGCCAGCAGCCCAGGGGCCTCCTACGAGCAGTACTTC.

The chain links TRBV6-6 to TRBJ2-2, with D uncertain. The V end lost 7 bases, the J end lost 5 bases, and 14 bases lay between the germline ends. The CDR3 runs to 14 residues. Germline V gene sequence: CDR1 MNHNY, CDR2 SVGAGI (reference sequence). The CDR3 DNA reads as TGTGCCAGCAAAGGACCAGCCGGTACCGGGGAGCTGTTTTTT. It codes for CASKGPAGTGELFF.

This rearrangement joins TRBV18 to TRBJ2-7; 9 nucleotides match TRBD2. The CDR3 loop spans 17 amino acids. CDR1 is KGHSH and CDR2 is LQKENI in the germline V gene. V gave up 1 base and J gave up 1 base; unmatched junction bases: 8. The CDR3 bases are TGTGCCAGCTCACCACAAGGAGCGGGGGGACCTTCCTACGAGCAGTACTTC. Its translation: CASSPQGAGGPSYEQYF.

The gene calls are TRBV7-2 and TRBJ2-7; D remains unclear. Germline V gives CDR1 SGHTA, CDR2 FQGNSA. V lost 1 base to trimming and J lost 5 bases, with 18 bases between them. The length of the CDR3 is 16 residues. CDR3 loop: CASSLVKGLGRNEQYF. The DNA of the CDR3 is TGTGCCAGCAGCTTAGTCAAGGGCCTAGGGCGGAACGAGCAGTACTTC.

This clone was counted a few times. The gene calls are TRBV6-5 and TRBJ1-2; tentatively, D is TRBD1 (5 bases). Germline CDR1 is MNHEY and CDR2 is SVGAGI. The CDR3 extends over 15 amino acids. The V and J ends lost 0 bases and 6 bases respectively, with 14 bases between them. The CDR3 sequence: CASSYSTRQGNGYTF. CDR3 in DNA: TGTGCCAGCAGTTACTCCACTCGGCAGGGAAATGGCTACACCTTC.

This clone showed up just a few times. The rearrangement links TRBV19 to TRBJ1-2; no reliable D call. Germline V CDR1 and CDR2: LNHDA, SQIVND (reference sequence). The CDR3 is made up of 11 amino acids. V shed 9 bases and J shed 8 bases, with 13 bases lying between them. CDR3 nucleotide sequence: TGTGCCAGCCGTCTGGGGTACGGCTACACCTTC. As protein: CASRLGYGYTF. Variable domain in full (rest from reference TRBV19 and TRBJ1-2): DGGITQSPKYLFRKEGQNVTLSCEQNLNHDAMYWYRQDPGQGLRLIYYSQIVNDFQKGDIAEGYSVSREKKESFPLTVTSAQKNPTAFYLCASRLGYGYTFGSGTRLTVV.

The V and J genes are TRBV21-1 and TRBJ2-1. TRBV21-1 is annotated as a pseudogene. The CDR3 has 14 residues. CDR3 sequence: CASTPDPVPNEQFF. The DNA for the CDR3 is TGTGCCAGCACCCCCGACCCCGTCCCCAATGAGCAGTTCTTC.

This chain connects TRBV6-5 to TRBJ1-6; 8 bases are a match to TRBD1. V lost 5 bases and J lost 10; bases outside the gene matches: 10. CDR3 length: 15 amino acids. Germline-derived CDR1 and CDR2 are MNHEY and SVGAGI. The CDR3 loop reads CASSKRVDRDSPLHF. The CDR3 nucleotides are TGTGCCAGCAGTAAACGGGTGGACAGGGACTCACCCCTCCACTTT.